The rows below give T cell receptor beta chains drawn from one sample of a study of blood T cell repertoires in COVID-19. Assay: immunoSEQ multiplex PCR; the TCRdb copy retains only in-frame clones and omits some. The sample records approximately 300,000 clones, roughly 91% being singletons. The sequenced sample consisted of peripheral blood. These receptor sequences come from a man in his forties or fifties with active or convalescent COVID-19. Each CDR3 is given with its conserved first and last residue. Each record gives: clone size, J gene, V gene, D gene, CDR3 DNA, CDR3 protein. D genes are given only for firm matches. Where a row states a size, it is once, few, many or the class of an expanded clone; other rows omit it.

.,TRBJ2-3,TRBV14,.,TGTGCCAGCAGTTCCACCGGGGATACGCAGTATTTT,CASSSTGDTQYF
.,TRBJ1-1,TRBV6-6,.,TGTGCCAGCAGCTTACCGGGGTACACTGAAGCTTTCTTT,CASSLPGYTEAFF
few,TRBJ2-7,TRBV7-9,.,TGTGCCAGCAGCTATAGCACAGGGTTGAGCTCCTACGAGCAGTACTTC,CASSYSTGLSSYEQYF
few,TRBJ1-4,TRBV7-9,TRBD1,TGTGCCAGCAGCTTAACAGGGGGCCATGAAAAACTGTTTTTT,CASSLTGGHEKLFF
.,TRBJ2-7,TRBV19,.,TGTGCCAGTAGTATATCCCGGGGTCAGCAGTACTTC,CASSISRGQQYF
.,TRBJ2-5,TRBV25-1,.,TGTGCCAGCAGCCGGGACACTGAGTACCAAGAGACCCAGTACTTC,CASSRDTEYQETQYF
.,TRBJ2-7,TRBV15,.,TGTGCCACCAGCAGAGATCGGCGTCAGGAAACCTACGAGCAGTACTTC,CATSRDRRQETYEQYF
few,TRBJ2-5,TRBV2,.,TGTGCCAGCAGCCTTAACCAAGAGACCCAGTACTTC,CASSLNQETQYF
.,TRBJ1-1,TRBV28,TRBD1,TGTGCCGTTCTTCAGGGGGAGAGTGGCACTGAAGCTTTCTTT,CAVLQGESGTEAFF
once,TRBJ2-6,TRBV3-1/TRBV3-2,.,TGTGCCAGCAGCCAAGCCGGTAGGCCGGGCAGGACTTCTGGGGCCAACGTCCTGACTTTC,CASSQAGRPGRTSGANVLTF
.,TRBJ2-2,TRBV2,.,TGTGCCAGCTCCGGCCGAGACAGTAACACCGGGGAGCTGTTTTTT,CASSGRDSNTGELFF
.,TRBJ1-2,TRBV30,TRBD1,TGTGCCTGGAGTGAGGGGGCAGAGTATGGCTACACCTTC,CAWSEGAEYGYTF
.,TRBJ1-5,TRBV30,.,TGTGCCGCCTCCAGAAGGGGCGGGGGGCAGCCCCAGCATTTT,CAASRRGGGQPQHF
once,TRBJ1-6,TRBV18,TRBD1,TGTGCCAGCTCACGGGACAGGGCTTTGAATAATTCACCCCTCCACTTT,CASSRDRALNNSPLHF
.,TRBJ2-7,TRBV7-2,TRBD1,TGTGCCAGCACCCTACAGGGGGACTCCTACGAGCAGTACTTC,CASTLQGDSYEQYF
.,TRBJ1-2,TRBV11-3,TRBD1,TGTGCCTCCCATTCCGCTTGGGACAGGGACTATGGCTACACCTTC,CASHSAWDRDYGYTF
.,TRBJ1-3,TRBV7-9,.,TGTGCCAGCAGCTTAGAGGGAGGAAGATCTGGAAACACCATATATTTT,CASSLEGGRSGNTIYF
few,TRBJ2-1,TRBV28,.,TGTGCCAGCAGTTCGCCACAGGGTACATACAATGAGCAGTTCTTC,CASSSPQGTYNEQFF
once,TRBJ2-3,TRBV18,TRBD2,TGTGCCAGCTCCCCAAGCGGGAAAGATACGCAGTATTTT,CASSPSGKDTQYF
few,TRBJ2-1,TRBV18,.,TGTGCCAGCTCACCCGGAGTAGCGGTCTACAATGAGCAGTTCTTC,CASSPGVAVYNEQFF